A selection of T cell receptor beta chains follows, all from one sample in a study of cytomegalovirus exposure and HLA in healthy donors. Measured with immunoSEQ multiplex PCR; TCRdb has only the in-frame clones, and not every one. Of some 190,000 clones detected, 70% to 90% appear once; the ten largest clones hold about 1.7%. Material: PBMCs. The receptors shown here come from a woman aged 18 to 35 in good health and CMV-seronegative. Both conserved end residues are part of each CDR3. The D gene is left open where the match is weak. Only some rows state a clone size, as once, few, many or a class for expanded clones.

J	size	V	D	DNA	CDR3
TRBJ2-1	-	TRBV4-3	-	TGCGCCAGCAGCCAACGGTTGGGGGGATCCTACAATGAGCAGTTCTTC	CASSQRLGGSYNEQFF
TRBJ2-7	-	TRBV6-6	-	TGTGCCAGCAGTTATCCGGGGGGCGACGAGCAGTACTTC	CASSYPGGDEQYF
TRBJ2-7	-	TRBV6-1	TRBD2	TGTGCCAGCAGTCAAGGACTAGCGGACAACTCCTACGAGCAGTACTTC	CASSQGLADNSYEQYF
TRBJ1-2	-	TRBV5-1	-	TGCGCCAGCAGCTTGGTCACAGGCGACTATGGCTACACCTTC	CASSLVTGDYGYTF
TRBJ2-3	-	TRBV18	TRBD2	TGTGCCAGCTCACCAAAAATAGCGGGGGGGACAGATACGCAGTATTTT	CASSPKIAGGTDTQYF
TRBJ1-4	few	TRBV15	-	TGTGCCACCAGCAGAGTAGGAGCCTCGGAGGAAAAACTGTTTTTT	CATSRVGASEEKLFF
TRBJ2-1	-	TRBV4-3	TRBD2	TGCGCCAGCAGCCGCGGGAGTTGGTTTGGGAATGAGCAGTTCTTC	CASSRGSWFGNEQFF
TRBJ2-7	-	TRBV19	TRBD2	TGTGCCAGTACGAATGGGGAGGGGCTCTCCTACGAGCAGTACTTC	CASTNGEGLSYEQYF
TRBJ2-7	-	TRBV7-8	-	TGTGCCAGCAGCCTTTCGGGCGGGGGCATTAACCACGAGCAGTACTTC	CASSLSGGGINHEQYF
TRBJ1-6	-	TRBV2	-	TGTGCCAATAAGGGAGGAAGCTCCTATAATTCACCCCTCCACTTT	CANKGGSSYNSPLHF
TRBJ1-1	-	TRBV6-5	-	TGTGCCAGCAGTCCGACGACAAGGATGAACACTGAAGCTTTCTTT	CASSPTTRMNTEAFF
TRBJ2-2	-	TRBV7-3	-	TGTGCCAGCAGCCCATACACGTACGACACCGGGGAGCTGTTTTTT	CASSPYTYDTGELFF
TRBJ2-3	-	TRBV19	-	TGTGCCGGTTCCCGGACCGCGGGAGATACGCAGTATTTT	CAGSRTAGDTQYF
TRBJ1-2	once	TRBV13	TRBD1	TGTGCCAGCAGCTTAGAGGGACAGGGGGTTTATGGCTACACCTTC	CASSLEGQGVYGYTF
TRBJ2-7	-	TRBV10-3	TRBD2	TGTGCCATCAGTGAGTCTGGGGGGAGGGCCTACGAGCAGTACTTC	CAISESGGRAYEQYF
TRBJ1-2	-	TRBV30	-	TGTGCCTGGAGTGTACCCCGGGGGAGGGGAAAGTATGGCTACACCTTC	CAWSVPRGRGKYGYTF
TRBJ2-3	-	TRBV9	TRBD2	TGTGCCAGCAGCGTTACTAGCGGGAGCCACACAGATACGCAGTATTTT	CASSVTSGSHTDTQYF
TRBJ1-1	-	TRBV11-3	TRBD1	TGTGCCAGCAGCTACCGGCCCGGGACAGGGGTAGGGGGCACTGAAGCTTTCTTT	CASSYRPGTGVGGTEAFF
TRBJ1-3	-	TRBV19	-	TGTGCCAGTAGTAGAGGGTACTCTGGAAACACCATATATTTT	CASSRGYSGNTIYF
TRBJ1-1	once	TRBV28	-	TGTGCCAGCAGTTTGTACAGCATGAACACTGAAGCTTTCTTT	CASSLYSMNTEAFF
TRBJ2-7	-	TRBV7-2	TRBD1	TGTGCCAGCAGCCGAACCCCTCTCACAGGGGGCAGCCACGAGCAGTACTTC	CASSRTPLTGGSHEQYF
TRBJ2-7	-	TRBV11-3	-	TGTGCCAGCAGCTTTCTAGGTTCCTCATCCTACGAGCAGTACTTC	CASSFLGSSSYEQYF
TRBJ2-7	once	TRBV6-5	-	TGTGCCAGCACCTCCACGGTGTACAGCTACGAGCAGTACTTC	CASTSTVYSYEQYF
TRBJ2-2	-	TRBV21-1	-	TGTGCGTCAGGGGGACTAGCGGGATCCACCGGGGAGCTGTTTTTT	CASGGLAGSTGELFF
TRBJ2-2	-	TRBV10-3	TRBD1	TGTGCCTCTCAGCTGGAAGGGACAGCGAACACCGGGGAGCTGTTTTTT	CASQLEGTANTGELFF
TRBJ1-3	-	TRBV5-5	-	TGTGCCAGCAGCTCCGGGGGAAACACCATATATTTT	CASSSGGNTIYF
TRBJ2-2	-	TRBV7-9	TRBD1	TGTGCCAGCAGCCAACAGGGGGCAACCGGGGAGCTGTTTTTT	CASSQQGATGELFF
TRBJ2-7	-	TRBV6-1	TRBD1	TGTGCCAGCAGTTTCCGGGACAGCGGTGAGCAGTACTTC	CASSFRDSGEQYF
TRBJ1-2	-	TRBV2	-	TGTGCCAGCCACAGGGAATCCTCTAACTATGGCTACACCTTC	CASHRESSNYGYTF
TRBJ2-1	-	TRBV2	-	TGTGCCAGCAGGGTAGACAACAATGAGCAGTTCTTC	CASRVDNNEQFF
TRBJ2-7	-	TRBV19	TRBD2	TGTGCCAGTAGTATCATGTGGGGGGGCTCCTACGAGCAGTACTTC	CASSIMWGGSYEQYF
TRBJ2-7	-	TRBV2	-	TGTGCCAGCAGTGAAGCGTGGACAGCGATACCCTACGAGCAGTACTTC	CASSEAWTAIPYEQYF
TRBJ2-5	-	TRBV11-2	TRBD1	TGTGCCAGCAGCTTAGGAAGGGGGCGGACCCAAGAGACCCAGTACTTC	CASSLGRGRTQETQYF
TRBJ2-3	-	TRBV6-1	TRBD2	TGTGCCAGCAGTGATTTTGGGACTAGCGGCACAGATACGCAGTATTTT	CASSDFGTSGTDTQYF
TRBJ1-1	-	TRBV14	-	TGTGCCAGCAGCCAGACTCGTTCTGGAGCTTTCTTT	CASSQTRSGAFF
TRBJ2-1	-	TRBV6-5	TRBD2	TGTGCCAGCAGTTACCTGGGACTAGAGGGCCAGCAGTTCTTC	CASSYLGLEGQQFF
TRBJ2-3	-	TRBV11-2	TRBD1	TGTGCCAGCTCACAGGGGGCTATAGATACGCAGTATTTT	CASSQGAIDTQYF
TRBJ1-2	-	TRBV9	TRBD1	TGTGCCAGCAGCACAAACCGGGACAGACTTAACTATGGCTACACCTTC	CASSTNRDRLNYGYTF
TRBJ2-3	-	TRBV5-6	TRBD1	TGTGCCAGCAGCTTGGTTCCCGGGACAGGGCGCACAGATACGCAGTATTTT	CASSLVPGTGRTDTQYF
TRBJ1-2	once	TRBV5-6	TRBD1	TGTGCCAGCAGCTTGTGGGGACAGGTACTTGGAGGCTACACCTTC	CASSLWGQVLGGYTF
TRBJ2-2	-	TRBV11-3	TRBD2	TGTGCCAGCAGCCCTAGGTGGGACGCGGGAGGGACCGGGGAGCTGTTTTTT	CASSPRWDAGGTGELFF
TRBJ2-1	-	TRBV9	TRBD2	TGTGCCAGCAGCGTAGCCCTTTTGACTAGCGGGAGATCCTACAATGAGCAGTTCTTC	CASSVALLTSGRSYNEQFF
TRBJ2-5	once	TRBV28	TRBD1	TGTGCCAGCAGTCCCTCTGACAGGGTCCGTCAAGAGACCCAGTACTTC	CASSPSDRVRQETQYF
TRBJ1-6	-	TRBV2	TRBD1	TGTGCCAGCAGTGCGACAGGGGACAGCTGTTGTTCACCCCTCCACTTT	CASSATGDSCCSPLHF
TRBJ1-5	-	TRBV10-2	-	TGCGCCAGCAGTGAGGACAGGTGGGGCAATCAGCCCCAGCATTTT	CASSEDRWGNQPQHF
TRBJ2-6	-	TRBV27	TRBD2	TGTGCCAGCAGAGCGGGATCCCCTGGGGCCAACGTCCTGACTTTC	CASRAGSPGANVLTF
TRBJ2-7	-	TRBV6-5	TRBD1	TGTGCCAGCAGGGGGACAGACTCCTACGAGCAGTACTTC	CASRGTDSYEQYF
TRBJ2-3	-	TRBV27	TRBD2	TGTGCCAGCAAGGAGGTCGGGAGGGGTGGCACGAATACGCAGTATTTT	CASKEVGRGGTNTQYF
TRBJ1-6	-	TRBV25-1	-	TGTGCCAGCAGCTTACAGGGTTATAATTCACCCCTCCACTTT	CASSLQGYNSPLHF
TRBJ2-5	-	TRBV6-5	TRBD2	TGTGCCAGCAGTTACTCCCTTACTAGCGGGAGAAAGACCCAGTACTTC	CASSYSLTSGRKTQYF
TRBJ1-1	-	TRBV2	-	TGTGCCAGCGCTATGGCAGGGGCGGGCACTGAAGCTTTCTTT	CASAMAGAGTEAFF
TRBJ2-2	-	TRBV19	TRBD1	TGTGCCAGTAGTATGGGACAGGGGGCAAACACCGGGGAGCTGTTTTTT	CASSMGQGANTGELFF